This is a list of T cell receptor beta chains from one sample in a study of radiotherapy plus CTLA-4 blockade in lung cancer. Using immunoSEQ multiplex PCR, the repertoire was profiled, and TCRdb retains in-frame clones only, with some absent. The data show about 95,000 clones, around four fifths seen once. The material was peripheral blood, obtained from a patient treated with radiotherapy plus ipilimumab. Receptors were obtained from a human donor with non-small cell lung cancer who had stable disease on radiotherapy plus ipilimumab. CDR3s include the opening cysteine and the closing phenylalanine or tryptophan. Fields, in order: CDR3 protein, CDR3 DNA, clone size, V gene, D gene, CDR3 length, J gene. A D gene is named only where the DNA matches it firmly. A clone size is listed for some rows: how often the clone was seen (once, few, many), or a class if it is expanded.

CASSSARVSTDTQYF | TGTGCCAGCAGTAGCGCGCGGGTTAGCACAGATACGCAGTATTTT | . | TRBV2 | . | 15 | TRBJ2-3
CASSSPPGRSGANVLTF | TGTGCCAGCAGTTCCCCCCCCGGGCGGTCTGGGGCCAACGTCCTGACTTTC | . | TRBV28 | . | 17 | TRBJ2-6
CASSPDITHRNEQFF | TGTGCCAGCAGCCCTGACATAACCCATCGAAATGAGCAGTTCTTC | . | TRBV5-6 | . | 15 | TRBJ2-1
CASSLVGTWDLKTQYF | TGTGCCAGCAGCTTAGTCGGGACGTGGGATTTGAAGACCCAGTACTTC | once | TRBV7-9 | . | 16 | TRBJ2-5
CASSYDEAKLFF | TGTGCCAGCAGTTACGACGAGGCAAAACTGTTTTTT | . | TRBV6-7 | . | 12 | TRBJ1-4
CATSRAGTGARDTEAFF | TGTGCCACCAGCAGGGCCGGGACAGGGGCCAGGGACACTGAAGCTTTCTTT | . | TRBV15 | TRBD1 | 17 | TRBJ1-1
CASSIETVSYNEQFF | TGTGCCAGTAGTATCGAGACAGTCTCCTACAATGAGCAGTTCTTC | . | TRBV19 | . | 15 | TRBJ2-1
CASSVSGTGSYNEQFF | TGTGCCAGCAGCGTAAGTGGGACAGGCTCCTACAATGAGCAGTTCTTC | . | TRBV9 | TRBD1 | 16 | TRBJ2-1
CASSQGQAYEQYF | TGCGCCAGCAGCCAGGGACAGGCCTACGAGCAGTACTTC | . | TRBV5-1 | TRBD1 | 13 | TRBJ2-7
CASSMEKTASSSGNTIYF | TGTGCCAGCAGTATGGAGAAGACAGCCAGTAGCTCTGGAAACACCATATATTTT | . | TRBV2 | . | 18 | TRBJ1-3
CASSLWQNTEAFF | TGTGCCAGCAGCTTATGGCAGAACACTGAAGCTTTCTTT | . | TRBV7-2 | . | 13 | TRBJ1-1
CASSQDGAGLAGELFF | TGCGCCAGCAGCCAAGATGGCGCGGGTCTAGCCGGGGAGCTGTTTTTT | . | TRBV4-1 | . | 16 | TRBJ2-2
CASTWRWAGGLRETQYF | TGTGCCAGCACCTGGAGGTGGGCGGGGGGCCTACGCGAGACCCAGTACTTC | . | TRBV27 | TRBD2 | 17 | TRBJ2-5
CSVESGDSGANVLTF | TGCAGCGTTGAGTCAGGGGACTCTGGGGCCAACGTCCTGACTTTC | . | TRBV29-1 | . | 15 | TRBJ2-6